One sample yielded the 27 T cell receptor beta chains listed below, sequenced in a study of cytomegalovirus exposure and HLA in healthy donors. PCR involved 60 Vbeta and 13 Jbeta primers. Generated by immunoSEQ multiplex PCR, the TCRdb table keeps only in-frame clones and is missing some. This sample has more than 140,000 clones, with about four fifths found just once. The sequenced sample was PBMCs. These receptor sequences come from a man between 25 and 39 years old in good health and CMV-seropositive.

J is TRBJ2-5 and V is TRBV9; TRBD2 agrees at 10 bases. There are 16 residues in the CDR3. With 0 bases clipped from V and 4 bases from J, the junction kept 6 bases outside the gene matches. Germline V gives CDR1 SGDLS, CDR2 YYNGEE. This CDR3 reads CASSVGERGGPETQYF. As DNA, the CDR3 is TGTGCCAGCAGCGTAGGGGAGCGGGGGGGCCCAGAGACCCAGTACTTC.

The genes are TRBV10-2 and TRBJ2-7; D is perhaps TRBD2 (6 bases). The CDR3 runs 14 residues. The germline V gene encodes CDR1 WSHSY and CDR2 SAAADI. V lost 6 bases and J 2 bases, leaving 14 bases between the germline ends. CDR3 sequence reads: CASRKDYLPYEQYF. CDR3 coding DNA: TGCGCCAGCAGGAAGGACTACCTACCCTACGAGCAGTACTTC.

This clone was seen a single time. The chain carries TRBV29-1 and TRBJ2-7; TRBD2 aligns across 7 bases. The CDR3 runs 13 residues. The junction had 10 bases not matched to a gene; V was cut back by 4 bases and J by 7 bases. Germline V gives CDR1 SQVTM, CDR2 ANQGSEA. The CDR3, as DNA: TGCAGCGTTGTAGGACTAGGGGTTGGGGAGCAGTACTTC. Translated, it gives CSVVGLGVGEQYF.

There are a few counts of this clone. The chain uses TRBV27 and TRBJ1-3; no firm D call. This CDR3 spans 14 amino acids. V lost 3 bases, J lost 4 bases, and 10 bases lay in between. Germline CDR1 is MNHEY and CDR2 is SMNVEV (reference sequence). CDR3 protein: CASSLAGLGNTIYF. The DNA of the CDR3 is TGTGCCAGCAGTTTGGCGGGTCTGGGAAACACCATATATTTT.

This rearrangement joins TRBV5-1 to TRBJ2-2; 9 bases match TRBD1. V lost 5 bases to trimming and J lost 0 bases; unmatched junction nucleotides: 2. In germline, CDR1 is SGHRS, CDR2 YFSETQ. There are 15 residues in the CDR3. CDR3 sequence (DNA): TGCGCCAGCAGGGACAGGGGTCCGAACACCGGGGAGCTGTTTTTT. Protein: CASRDRGPNTGELFF.

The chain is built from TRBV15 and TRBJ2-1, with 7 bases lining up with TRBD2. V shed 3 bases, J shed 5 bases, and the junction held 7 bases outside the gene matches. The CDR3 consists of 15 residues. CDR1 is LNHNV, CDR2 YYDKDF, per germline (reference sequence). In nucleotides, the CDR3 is TGTGCCACCAGCAGCTACCCGAGCGGGAACAATGAGCAGTTCTTC. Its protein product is CATSSYPSGNNEQFF.

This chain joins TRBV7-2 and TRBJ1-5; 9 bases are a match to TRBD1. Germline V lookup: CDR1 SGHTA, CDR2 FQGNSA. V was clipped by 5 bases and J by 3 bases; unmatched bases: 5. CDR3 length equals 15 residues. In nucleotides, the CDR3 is TGTGCCAGCAGCCCACGGACAGGGGTCAATCAGCCCCAGCATTTT. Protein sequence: CASSPRTGVNQPQHF.

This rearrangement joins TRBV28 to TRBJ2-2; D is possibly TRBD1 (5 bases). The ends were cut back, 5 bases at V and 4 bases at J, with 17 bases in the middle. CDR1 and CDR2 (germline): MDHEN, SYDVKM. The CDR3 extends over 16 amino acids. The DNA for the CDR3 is TGTGCCAGCAGTCGCCCCGCAGGGTCGAGCACCGGGGAGCTGTTTTTT. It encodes CASSRPAGSSTGELFF.

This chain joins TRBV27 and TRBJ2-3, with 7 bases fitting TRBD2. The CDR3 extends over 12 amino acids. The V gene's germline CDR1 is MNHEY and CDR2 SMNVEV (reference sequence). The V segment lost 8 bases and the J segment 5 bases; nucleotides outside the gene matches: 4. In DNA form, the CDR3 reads TGTGCCAGCGGGAGGGGCAAAGATACGCAGTATTTT. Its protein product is CASGRGKDTQYF.

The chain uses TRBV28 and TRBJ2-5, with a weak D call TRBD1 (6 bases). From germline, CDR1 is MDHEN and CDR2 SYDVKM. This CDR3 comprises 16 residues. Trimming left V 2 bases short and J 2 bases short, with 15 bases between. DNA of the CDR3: TGTGCCAGCAGTTTAAGGTCAGGGGAGTGGCAAGAGACCCAGTACTTC. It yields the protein CASSLRSGEWQETQYF.

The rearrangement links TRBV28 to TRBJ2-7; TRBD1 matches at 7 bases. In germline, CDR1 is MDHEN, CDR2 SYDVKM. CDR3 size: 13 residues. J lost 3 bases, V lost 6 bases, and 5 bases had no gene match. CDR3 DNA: TGTGCCAGCAGCCAGGGACAGATCTACGAGCAGTACTTC. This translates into CASSQGQIYEQYF.

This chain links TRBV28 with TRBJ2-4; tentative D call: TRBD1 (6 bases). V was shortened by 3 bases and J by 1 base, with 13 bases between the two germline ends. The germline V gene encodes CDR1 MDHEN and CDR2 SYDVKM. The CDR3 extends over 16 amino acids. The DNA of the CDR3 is TGTGCCAGCAGTTTGTCCTCAACAGGGGCCAAAAACATTCAGTACTTC. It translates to CASSLSSTGAKNIQYF.

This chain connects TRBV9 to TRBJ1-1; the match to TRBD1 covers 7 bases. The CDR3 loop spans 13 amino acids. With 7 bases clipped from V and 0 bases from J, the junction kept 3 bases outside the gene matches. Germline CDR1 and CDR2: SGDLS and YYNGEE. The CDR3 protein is CASRDSLNTEAFF. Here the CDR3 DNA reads TGTGCCAGCCGGGACAGTTTGAACACTGAAGCTTTCTTT.

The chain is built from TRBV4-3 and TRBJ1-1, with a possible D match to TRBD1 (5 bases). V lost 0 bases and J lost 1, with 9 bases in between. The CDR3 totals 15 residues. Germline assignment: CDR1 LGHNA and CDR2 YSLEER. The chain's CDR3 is CASSQDAGSNTEAFF. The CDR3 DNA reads TGCGCCAGCAGCCAAGACGCAGGGTCGAACACTGAAGCTTTCTTT.

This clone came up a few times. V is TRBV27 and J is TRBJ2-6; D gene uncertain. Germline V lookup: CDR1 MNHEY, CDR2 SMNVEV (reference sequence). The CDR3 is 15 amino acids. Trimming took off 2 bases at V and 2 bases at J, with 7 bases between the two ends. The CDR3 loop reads CASSLGPAGANVLTF. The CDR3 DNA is TGTGCCAGCAGTTTAGGGCCAGCTGGGGCCAACGTCCTGACTTTC.

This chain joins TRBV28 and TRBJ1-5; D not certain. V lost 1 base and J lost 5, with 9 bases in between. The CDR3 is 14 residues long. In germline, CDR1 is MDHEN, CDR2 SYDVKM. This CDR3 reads CASSLSVPDQPQHF. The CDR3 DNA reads TGTGCCAGCAGTTTATCGGTACCCGATCAGCCCCAGCATTTT.

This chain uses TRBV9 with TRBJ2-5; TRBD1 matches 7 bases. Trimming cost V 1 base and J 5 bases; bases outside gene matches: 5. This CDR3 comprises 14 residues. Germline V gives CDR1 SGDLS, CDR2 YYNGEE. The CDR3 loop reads CASSVLRDSETQYF. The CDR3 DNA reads TGTGCCAGCAGCGTACTTCGGGACAGCGAGACCCAGTACTTC.

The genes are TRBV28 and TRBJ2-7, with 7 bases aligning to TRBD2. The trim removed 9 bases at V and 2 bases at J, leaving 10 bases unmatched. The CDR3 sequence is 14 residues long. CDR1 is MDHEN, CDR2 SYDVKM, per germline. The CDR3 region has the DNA TGTGCCAGTAGGCTAGCGGAGTACCCCTACGAGCAGTACTTC. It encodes CASRLAEYPYEQYF. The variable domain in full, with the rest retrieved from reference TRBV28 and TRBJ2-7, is DVKVTQSSRYLVKRTGEKVFLECVQDMDHENMFWYRQDPGLGLRLIYFSYDVKMKEKGDIPEGYSVSREKKERFSLILESASTNQTSMYLCASRLAEYPYEQYFGPGTRLTVT.

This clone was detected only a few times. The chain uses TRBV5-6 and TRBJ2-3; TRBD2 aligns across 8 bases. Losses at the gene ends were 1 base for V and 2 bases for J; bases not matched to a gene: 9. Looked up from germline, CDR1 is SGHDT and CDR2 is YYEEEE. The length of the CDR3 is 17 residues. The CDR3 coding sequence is TGTGCCAGCAGCTTGTCCGTGGTAGCGGGGTTCACAGATACGCAGTATTTT. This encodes CASSLSVVAGFTDTQYF.

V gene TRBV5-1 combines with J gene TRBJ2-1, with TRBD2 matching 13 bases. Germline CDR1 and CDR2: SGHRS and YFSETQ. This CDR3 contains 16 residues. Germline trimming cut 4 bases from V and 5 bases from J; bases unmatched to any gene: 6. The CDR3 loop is CASSTSGGALNNEQFF. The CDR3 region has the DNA TGCGCCAGCAGCACTAGCGGGGGGGCCTTAAACAATGAGCAGTTCTTC.

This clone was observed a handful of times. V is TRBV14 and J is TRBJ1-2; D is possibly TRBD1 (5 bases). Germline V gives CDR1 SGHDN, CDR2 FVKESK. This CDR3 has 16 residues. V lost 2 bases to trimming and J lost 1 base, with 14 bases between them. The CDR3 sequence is CASSQRGVNINYGYTF. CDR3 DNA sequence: TGTGCCAGCAGCCAACGGGGGGTCAATATTAACTATGGCTACACCTTC.

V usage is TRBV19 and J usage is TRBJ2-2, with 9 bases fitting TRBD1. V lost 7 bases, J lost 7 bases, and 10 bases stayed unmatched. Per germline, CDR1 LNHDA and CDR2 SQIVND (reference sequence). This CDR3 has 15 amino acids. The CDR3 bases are TGTGCCAGTACCCAGGGACAGGGAAGATACGGGGAGCTGTTTTTT. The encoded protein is CASTQGQGRYGELFF.

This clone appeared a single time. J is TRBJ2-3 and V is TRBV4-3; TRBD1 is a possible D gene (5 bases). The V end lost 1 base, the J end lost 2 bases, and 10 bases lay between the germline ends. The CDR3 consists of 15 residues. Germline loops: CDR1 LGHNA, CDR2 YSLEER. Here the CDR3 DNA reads TGCGCCAGCAGCCAAGGGCAGGGATCCACAGATACGCAGTATTTT. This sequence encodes CASSQGQGSTDTQYF.

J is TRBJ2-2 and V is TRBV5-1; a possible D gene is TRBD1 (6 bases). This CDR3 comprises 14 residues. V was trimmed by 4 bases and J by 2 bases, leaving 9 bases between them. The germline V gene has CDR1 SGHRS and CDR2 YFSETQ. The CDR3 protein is CASSTGFNTGELFF. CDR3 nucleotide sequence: TGCGCCAGCAGCACAGGGTTCAACACCGGGGAGCTGTTTTTT.

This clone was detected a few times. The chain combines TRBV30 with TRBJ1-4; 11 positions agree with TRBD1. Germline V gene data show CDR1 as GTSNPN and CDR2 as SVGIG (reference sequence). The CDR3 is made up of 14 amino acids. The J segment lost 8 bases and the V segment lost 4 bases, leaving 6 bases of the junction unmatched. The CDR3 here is CAWTPGQGDEKLFF. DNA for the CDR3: TGTGCCTGGACTCCGGGACAGGGGGACGAAAAACTGTTTTTT.

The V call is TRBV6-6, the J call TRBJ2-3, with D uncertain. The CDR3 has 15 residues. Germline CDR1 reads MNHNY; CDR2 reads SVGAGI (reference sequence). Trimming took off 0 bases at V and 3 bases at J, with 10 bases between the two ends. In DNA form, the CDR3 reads TGTGCCAGCAGTTACTCAGGCGGCATGACAGATACGCAGTATTTT. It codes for CASSYSGGMTDTQYF.

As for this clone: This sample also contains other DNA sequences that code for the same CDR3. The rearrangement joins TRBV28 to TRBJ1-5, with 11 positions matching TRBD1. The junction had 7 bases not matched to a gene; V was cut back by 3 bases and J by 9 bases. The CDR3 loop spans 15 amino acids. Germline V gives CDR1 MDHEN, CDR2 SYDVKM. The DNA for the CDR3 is TGTGCCAGCAGTTTTGAAGGACAGGGGGCTTGGCCCCAGCATTTT. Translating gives CASSFEGQGAWPQHF.